A selection of T cell receptor beta chains follows, all from one sample in a study of multiple sclerosis patients with progressive multifocal leukoencephalopathy. The method was immunoSEQ multiplex PCR; TCRdb's version includes in-frame clones alone and lacks a portion of them. The data show tens of thousands of clones, about 92% seen once. Sequenced input: PBMCs. These receptors came from a man aged 30 to 39 with multiple sclerosis. Both conserved end residues are part of each CDR3. A D gene is named only where the DNA matches it firmly. Size is omitted from some rows. Given values are once, few, many or a class for expanded clones.

j_gene: TRBJ2-6; abundance: .; v_gene: TRBV12-5; d_gene: .; CDR3nt: TGTGCTAGTGGAGTTGGTACGGCGAGGACCTCTAACGTCCTGACTTTC; CDR3aa: CASGVGTARTSNVLTF
j_gene: TRBJ2-2; abundance: .; v_gene: TRBV9; d_gene: TRBD1; CDR3nt: TGTGCCAGCAGCGTAGTCTCCGGGACAGGGGTCACCGGGGAGCTGTTTTTT; CDR3aa: CASSVVSGTGVTGELFF
j_gene: TRBJ2-7; abundance: .; v_gene: TRBV6-5; d_gene: .; CDR3nt: TGTGCCAGCCGAGACTACACAACCTACGAGCAGTACTTC; CDR3aa: CASRDYTTYEQYF
j_gene: TRBJ2-1; abundance: .; v_gene: TRBV6-6; d_gene: .; CDR3nt: TGTGCCAGCAGTGAAACGCCTGTCCTGTTCTTC; CDR3aa: CASSETPVLFF
j_gene: TRBJ2-1; abundance: .; v_gene: TRBV7-2; d_gene: TRBD2; CDR3nt: TGTGCCAGCAGCCCGACTAGCGGGAATTGGAATGAGCAGTTCTTC; CDR3aa: CASSPTSGNWNEQFF
j_gene: TRBJ2-2; abundance: .; v_gene: TRBV7-8; d_gene: TRBD2; CDR3nt: TGTGCCAGCAGCTTAGCATCGGGACTAGCGGGAGGGCCCGGGGAGCTGTTTTTT; CDR3aa: CASSLASGLAGGPGELFF
j_gene: TRBJ2-5; abundance: .; v_gene: TRBV9; d_gene: .; CDR3nt: TGTGCCAGCAGCGTAGGAGCCGGGACACAAGAGACCCAGTACTTC; CDR3aa: CASSVGAGTQETQYF
j_gene: TRBJ2-7; abundance: .; v_gene: TRBV15; d_gene: .; CDR3nt: TGTGCCACCAGCAGAGATCTTTTTATAGTGCGTTACGAGCAGTACTTC; CDR3aa: CATSRDLFIVRYEQYF
j_gene: TRBJ2-3; abundance: .; v_gene: TRBV2; d_gene: TRBD2; CDR3nt: TGTGCCAGCAGCCCACTAGCGGGAGTGGGCACAGATACGCAGTATTTT; CDR3aa: CASSPLAGVGTDTQYF
j_gene: TRBJ1-2; abundance: .; v_gene: TRBV6-5; d_gene: TRBD1; CDR3nt: TGTGCCAGCAGGCAGGGGGTCTATGGCTACACCTTC; CDR3aa: CASRQGVYGYTF
j_gene: TRBJ2-3; abundance: .; v_gene: TRBV30; d_gene: TRBD1; CDR3nt: TGTGCCTGGAGCCCGGGACAGGGGAGGACCGATACGCAGTATTTT; CDR3aa: CAWSPGQGRTDTQYF
j_gene: TRBJ2-5; abundance: .; v_gene: TRBV11-2; d_gene: .; CDR3nt: TGTGCCAGCTGGGCCATCGGGGGGACCCAGTACTTC; CDR3aa: CASWAIGGTQYF
j_gene: TRBJ2-7; abundance: .; v_gene: TRBV25-1; d_gene: .; CDR3nt: TGTGCCAGCAGTGAATCGGGCAGTCTGTACGAGCAGTACTTC; CDR3aa: CASSESGSLYEQYF
j_gene: TRBJ2-1; abundance: .; v_gene: TRBV25-1; d_gene: .; CDR3nt: TGTGCCAGCAGTGAAAGACGCGGGACTCGGAATGAGCAGTTCTTC; CDR3aa: CASSERRGTRNEQFF
j_gene: TRBJ1-2; abundance: .; v_gene: TRBV29-1; d_gene: .; CDR3nt: TGCAGCGTTGGGGACCATGGCTACACCTTC; CDR3aa: CSVGDHGYTF
j_gene: TRBJ2-3; abundance: .; v_gene: TRBV2; d_gene: .; CDR3nt: TGTGCCAGCAGGTCCGGGAGCTCGGGACTCCCTCTAACAGATACGCAGTATTTT; CDR3aa: CASRSGSSGLPLTDTQYF
j_gene: TRBJ2-3; abundance: .; v_gene: TRBV7-7; d_gene: TRBD2; CDR3nt: TGTGCCAGCAGCTCGGGACTAGCGGGAGCAGCAGATACGCAGTATTTT; CDR3aa: CASSSGLAGAADTQYF
j_gene: TRBJ2-1; abundance: .; v_gene: TRBV7-9; d_gene: TRBD2; CDR3nt: TGTGCCAGCAGCTTTGTGGGGACTAGCTCCTACAATGAGCAGTTCTTC; CDR3aa: CASSFVGTSSYNEQFF
j_gene: TRBJ1-6; abundance: once; v_gene: TRBV2; d_gene: .; CDR3nt: TGTGCCACCACCATGAGCTCCTATAATTCACCCCTCCACTTT; CDR3aa: CATTMSSYNSPLHF
j_gene: TRBJ2-1; abundance: .; v_gene: TRBV2; d_gene: TRBD1; CDR3nt: TGTGCCAGCACCACGGGACAGGGATATGAGCAGTTCTTC; CDR3aa: CASTTGQGYEQFF
j_gene: TRBJ2-7; abundance: .; v_gene: TRBV11-3; d_gene: TRBD2; CDR3nt: TGTGCCAGCAGCCCCGGAGGACTAGCCGAGCAGTACTTC; CDR3aa: CASSPGGLAEQYF
j_gene: TRBJ1-3; abundance: .; v_gene: TRBV6-6; d_gene: .; CDR3nt: TGTGCCAGCAGTTTCACAACCGGACGAGGGGACACCATATATTTT; CDR3aa: CASSFTTGRGDTIYF
j_gene: TRBJ1-2; abundance: .; v_gene: TRBV9; d_gene: .; CDR3nt: TGTGCCAGCAGCGTCGACGGACAGCTCTATGGCTACACCTTC; CDR3aa: CASSVDGQLYGYTF
j_gene: TRBJ2-7; abundance: few; v_gene: TRBV11-2; d_gene: TRBD2; CDR3nt: TGTGCCAGCAGCCCCGCCTCTAGCGGGAGCTACGAGCAGTACTTC; CDR3aa: CASSPASSGSYEQYF
j_gene: TRBJ2-7; abundance: once; v_gene: TRBV4-3; d_gene: .; CDR3nt: TGCGCCAGCAGCCAAGAGACGGGAGCCGAGCAGTACTTC; CDR3aa: CASSQETGAEQYF
j_gene: TRBJ2-3; abundance: .; v_gene: TRBV10-3; d_gene: .; CDR3nt: TGTGCCATCAGTGAATGGGAAAGCTCAGATACGCAGTATTTT; CDR3aa: CAISEWESSDTQYF
j_gene: TRBJ1-1; abundance: .; v_gene: TRBV2; d_gene: .; CDR3nt: TGTGCCAGCAGTGAAAGGAGACAGGCGAACACTGAAGCTTTCTTT; CDR3aa: CASSERRQANTEAFF
j_gene: TRBJ2-1; abundance: once; v_gene: TRBV30; d_gene: .; CDR3nt: TGTGCCTGGAGTTGGGGGTCTACCTCGTCTCTTTACAATGAGCAGTTCTTC; CDR3aa: CAWSWGSTSSLYNEQFF
j_gene: TRBJ1-1; abundance: .; v_gene: TRBV5-1; d_gene: TRBD1; CDR3nt: TGCGCCAGCAGCAGGGGGACAGGGGGTGTGAACACTGAAGCTTTCTTT; CDR3aa: CASSRGTGGVNTEAFF
j_gene: TRBJ2-3; abundance: .; v_gene: TRBV7-2; d_gene: .; CDR3nt: TGTGCCAGCAGCTTGAGACACCGAAGCACAGATACGCAGTATTTT; CDR3aa: CASSLRHRSTDTQYF
j_gene: TRBJ2-5; abundance: .; v_gene: TRBV9; d_gene: .; CDR3nt: TGTGCCAGCAGCTTGGGGACTGTTCAAGAGACCCAGTACTTC; CDR3aa: CASSLGTVQETQYF
j_gene: TRBJ1-2; abundance: once; v_gene: TRBV18; d_gene: .; CDR3nt: TGTGCCAGCTCACCGAGCGCGGAAAACTATGGCTACACCTTC; CDR3aa: CASSPSAENYGYTF
j_gene: TRBJ2-1; abundance: once; v_gene: TRBV19; d_gene: .; CDR3nt: TGTGCCAGTAGCCCCGTGGACTCCTTCTCCTACAATGAGCAGTTCTTC; CDR3aa: CASSPVDSFSYNEQFF
j_gene: TRBJ2-2; abundance: .; v_gene: TRBV5-6; d_gene: TRBD2; CDR3nt: TGTGCCAGCAGCTTGGGGTTAGCGGGAGTCACCGGGGAGCTGTTTTTT; CDR3aa: CASSLGLAGVTGELFF
j_gene: TRBJ2-1; abundance: .; v_gene: TRBV4-1; d_gene: TRBD2; CDR3nt: TGCGCCAGCAGCCAAGAGGGACTAGCGGGAGTTGATGAGCAGTTCTTC; CDR3aa: CASSQEGLAGVDEQFF
j_gene: TRBJ2-1; abundance: .; v_gene: TRBV9; d_gene: TRBD2; CDR3nt: TGTGCCAGCAGCGGACGGACTAGCGGGAGGGCCAGCGCCTACAATGAGCAGTTCTTC; CDR3aa: CASSGRTSGRASAYNEQFF
j_gene: TRBJ1-5; abundance: .; v_gene: TRBV7-2; d_gene: .; CDR3nt: TGTGCCAGCAGCTTAGCGGGGGGGGCGCGGCGCAATCAGCCCCAGCATTTT; CDR3aa: CASSLAGGARRNQPQHF
j_gene: TRBJ2-1; abundance: .; v_gene: TRBV12-5; d_gene: TRBD1; CDR3nt: TGTGCTAGTGGTTTGGTCGGGACAGGGCTATACAATGAGCAGTTCTTC; CDR3aa: CASGLVGTGLYNEQFF
j_gene: TRBJ2-2; abundance: few; v_gene: TRBV7-3; d_gene: .; CDR3nt: TGTGCCAGCAGCCAAGGTGTAGGGTACACCGGGGAGCTGTTTTTT; CDR3aa: CASSQGVGYTGELFF
j_gene: TRBJ2-7; abundance: .; v_gene: TRBV7-2; d_gene: .; CDR3nt: TGTGCCAGCAGCTCGGTAGGCCCCTACGAGCAGTACTTC; CDR3aa: CASSSVGPYEQYF
j_gene: TRBJ2-1; abundance: .; v_gene: TRBV11-3; d_gene: TRBD2; CDR3nt: TGTGCCAGCAGCTTGGGGACTAGCGGGCCCCTTAATGAGCAGTTCTTC; CDR3aa: CASSLGTSGPLNEQFF
j_gene: TRBJ2-2; abundance: .; v_gene: TRBV9; d_gene: .; CDR3nt: TGTGCCAGCAGCGTATGGCAGGGATACACCGGGGAGCTGTTTTTT; CDR3aa: CASSVWQGYTGELFF
j_gene: TRBJ2-2; abundance: few; v_gene: TRBV6-5; d_gene: .; CDR3nt: TGTGCCAGCAGTTACGAAATAAACACCGGGGAGCTGTTTTTT; CDR3aa: CASSYEINTGELFF
j_gene: TRBJ2-3; abundance: .; v_gene: TRBV5-8; d_gene: .; CDR3nt: TGTGCCAGCAGCTTGGAGATTGGGGATACGCAGTATTTT; CDR3aa: CASSLEIGDTQYF
j_gene: TRBJ1-2; abundance: .; v_gene: TRBV7-9; d_gene: .; CDR3nt: TGTGCCAGCAGCTTCGGACGGTTGCAGGCTGGTGGCTACACCTTC; CDR3aa: CASSFGRLQAGGYTF
j_gene: TRBJ2-7; abundance: .; v_gene: TRBV5-1; d_gene: TRBD1; CDR3nt: TGCGCCAGCAGCTTGGCCGGGGGACAGGGATACGAGCAGTACTTC; CDR3aa: CASSLAGGQGYEQYF
j_gene: TRBJ2-1; abundance: .; v_gene: TRBV11-2; d_gene: .; CDR3nt: TGTGCCAGCAGCTTAACCTCGTGGACCGCCAGCAATGAGCAGTTCTTC; CDR3aa: CASSLTSWTASNEQFF
j_gene: TRBJ2-7; abundance: .; v_gene: TRBV5-1; d_gene: TRBD2; CDR3nt: TGCGCCAGCAGCTTGCGGCTAGCGGGAGGGTTTAGCGACGAGCAGTACTTC; CDR3aa: CASSLRLAGGFSDEQYF
j_gene: TRBJ1-3; abundance: .; v_gene: TRBV4-2; d_gene: .; CDR3nt: TGTGCCAGCAGCCAAGATAAGGGGTTGGGCCTTTCCTCTGGAAACACCATATATTTT; CDR3aa: CASSQDKGLGLSSGNTIYF
j_gene: TRBJ2-1; abundance: .; v_gene: TRBV6-6; d_gene: TRBD1; CDR3nt: TGTGCCAGCATTCCAGGGGGACCCACATACAATGAGCAGTTCTTC; CDR3aa: CASIPGGPTYNEQFF
j_gene: TRBJ1-5; abundance: .; v_gene: TRBV5-6; d_gene: .; CDR3nt: TGTGCCAGCAGCTACGGGACCGGACCCCAGCATTTT; CDR3aa: CASSYGTGPQHF